Listed below are T cell receptor beta chains from one sample, sequenced in a study of neoadjuvant anti-PD-1 for oral cavity cancer. Only in-frame clones appear in the TCRdb table, and some are missing; sequencing was by immunoSEQ multiplex PCR. The table has tens of thousands of clones, around 40% seen once. The specimen was tumor tissue, collected after nivolumab (anti-PD-1) treatment. The receptors here all came from a person aged 40-85 years with oral cavity squamous cell carcinoma. Both conserved end residues are part of each CDR3. D genes are given only for firm matches. The listing skips clone size in some rows; elsewhere it reads once, few, many or a size class.

. | . | TRBJ1-3 | TRBV6-1 | TGTGCCAGCAGTAGTCAACAGGGAACTGGAAACACCATATATTTT | CASSSQQGTGNTIYF
. | TRBD2 | TRBJ2-5 | TRBV5-1 | TGCGCCAGCAGCGTAGCGGGGTATCGATATTCCTTAAACGAGACCCAGTACTTC | CASSVAGYRYSLNETQYF
. | . | TRBJ2-7 | TRBV5-4 | TGTGCCAGCAGCTTCCCTGAAAGGGATTCCTACGAGCAGTACTTC | CASSFPERDSYEQYF
. | TRBD1 | TRBJ1-2 | TRBV27 | TGTGCCAGCAGTTTGAGTGAGAGGACAGGGTATATCTCAGGGAAAAACTATGGCTACACCTTC | CASSLSERTGYISGKNYGYTF
. | . | TRBJ1-1 | TRBV18 | TGTGCCAGCTCACCCTCGGACCGCACTGAAGCTTTCTTT | CASSPSDRTEAFF
few | . | TRBJ1-1 | TRBV2 | TGTGCCAGCAGTCCTCTGGTGGGGGGCACTGAAGCTTTCTTT | CASSPLVGGTEAFF
. | TRBD2 | TRBJ2-1 | TRBV6-1 | TGTGCCAGCAGTGCGTCGACTAGCAGGGCCTACAATGAGCAGTTCTTC | CASSASTSRAYNEQFF
. | . | TRBJ1-5 | TRBV19 | TGTGCCAGTAGTCCCAGGATTGGCAATCAGCCCCAGCATTTT | CASSPRIGNQPQHF
few | . | TRBJ2-1 | TRBV11-2 | TGTGCCAGCAGCTTAGGTACGGGGGTCTCCTACAATGAGCAGTTCTTC | CASSLGTGVSYNEQFF
few | . | TRBJ2-2 | TRBV27 | TGTGCCAGCAGTTTTCAACTCTCCGGGGAGCTGTTTTTT | CASSFQLSGELFF
. | . | TRBJ2-5 | TRBV6-5 | TGTGCCAGCAGCCCAGGACAGCTTCTCCTCGAGACCCAGTACTTC | CASSPGQLLLETQYF
. | . | TRBJ1-5 | TRBV6-5 | TGTGCCAGCAGTTACGGGTACAATCAGCCCCAGCATTTT | CASSYGYNQPQHF
few | . | TRBJ1-1 | TRBV11-2 | TGTGCCAGCAGCTTAGGGCAGGTCAACACTGAAGCTTTCTTT | CASSLGQVNTEAFF
few | TRBD1 | TRBJ2-7 | TRBV14 | TGTGCCAGCAGCCAAGACACAGGGGCCGAAGGAAGCCAAACCTACGAGCAGTACTTC | CASSQDTGAEGSQTYEQYF
. | TRBD2 | TRBJ2-1 | TRBV27 | TGTGCCAGCAGTCCGACTAGCGGGAGGGGGATTCGGCAGTTCTTC | CASSPTSGRGIRQFF
. | . | TRBJ1-5 | TRBV7-9 | TGTGCCAGCAGCTCCGAGTATCAGCCCCAGCATTTT | CASSSEYQPQHF
. | . | TRBJ2-1 | TRBV29-1 | TGCAGCGTTGGACCCAATGAGCAGTTCTTC | CSVGPNEQFF
once | TRBD1 | TRBJ2-7 | TRBV11-2 | TGTGCCAGCAGCCAAACCCGGACAGGCTCCTACGAGCAGTACTTC | CASSQTRTGSYEQYF
few | TRBD1 | TRBJ2-1 | TRBV7-9 | TGTGCCAGCAGCGTGGACAGGGGGCAGTTCTTC | CASSVDRGQFF
many | TRBD1 | TRBJ2-5 | TRBV18 | TGTGCCAGCTCATCACCGGACAGGCCCAAGACCCAGTACTTC | CASSSPDRPKTQYF
few | TRBD1 | TRBJ2-7 | TRBV7-9 | TGTGCCAGCAGCTTAGGATCCGGGACAGGGGGCGAGCAGTACTTC | CASSLGSGTGGEQYF
. | . | TRBJ1-1 | TRBV19 | TGTGCCAGTAGTATAGCCAAAGCTGAAGCTTTCTTT | CASSIAKAEAFF
. | TRBD1 | TRBJ1-6 | TRBV6-1 | TGTGCCAGCAGTGAGCAAGCGGACTCCGGGACAGGGGACTCACCCCTCCACTTT | CASSEQADSGTGDSPLHF
. | . | TRBJ1-4 | TRBV4-1 | TGCGCCAGCAGCCGCCGAATACTTGAAAAACTGTTTTTT | CASSRRILEKLFF
. | TRBD1 | TRBJ1-6 | TRBV30 | TGTGCCTGGAGGACAGGGAATGATTCACCCCTCCACTTT | CAWRTGNDSPLHF
once | . | TRBJ1-2 | TRBV28 | TGTGCCAGCAGTTCCCCATCAGGGTTCTATGGCTACACCTTC | CASSSPSGFYGYTF
few | . | TRBJ1-2 | TRBV10-2 | TGCGCCAGCAGCCCAGTCTGGGAAGACTATGGCTACACCTTC | CASSPVWEDYGYTF
large | TRBD2 | TRBJ2-7 | TRBV5-1 | TGCGCCAGCAGCTTGGCGGGAGGCGAGCAGTACTTC | CASSLAGGEQYF
many | TRBD1 | TRBJ2-7 | TRBV9 | TGTGCCAGCAGCACAGATGACAGGGGGTATATCGACGAGCAGTACTTC | CASSTDDRGYIDEQYF
few | . | TRBJ2-2 | TRBV25-1 | TGTGCCAGCAGTCCCCGGGGAGCGCTGAGCACCGGGGAGCTGTTTTTT | CASSPRGALSTGELFF
. | . | TRBJ1-2 | TRBV5-1 | TGCGCCAGCAGCTTGGCTGTGCCGGACGGCTACACCTTC | CASSLAVPDGYTF
few | . | TRBJ2-1 | TRBV19 | TGTGCCAGTAGTATAGGTAACAGCCCCCCCTACAATGAGCAGTTCTTC | CASSIGNSPPYNEQFF
. | . | TRBJ2-7 | TRBV5-6 | TGTGCCAGCAGCTTGGGCACAGGGAGTAAGCAGTACTTC | CASSLGTGSKQYF
once | TRBD2 | TRBJ2-5 | TRBV9 | TGTGCCAGCAGCGACCCTCCTCCGCCAGGGCTGGGACTAGCGGGAGAGACCCAGTACTTC | CASSDPPPPGLGLAGETQYF
. | TRBD1 | TRBJ1-4 | TRBV7-8 | TGTGCCAGCAGCGAACAGGGGGTTGGTGAAAAACTGTTTTTT | CASSEQGVGEKLFF
few | TRBD1 | TRBJ1-5 | TRBV7-6 | TGTGCCAGCAGCCAAGGACAGGGGGCAACTCAGCCCCAGCATTTT | CASSQGQGATQPQHF
many | TRBD1 | TRBJ2-5 | TRBV6-5 | TGTGCCAGTAATGGACAGGCACAAGAGACCCAGTACTTC | CASNGQAQETQYF
few | TRBD2 | TRBJ2-7 | TRBV7-3 | TGTGCCAGCAGCTTAACTAGCGGGAGAGGCGAGCAGTACTTC | CASSLTSGRGEQYF
. | . | TRBJ2-7 | TRBV5-1 | TGCGCCAGCAGTAGGGACCGACGATCCTACGAGCAGTACTTC | CASSRDRRSYEQYF
few | . | TRBJ2-7 | TRBV5-5 | TGTGCCAGCAGCTTTAGGGCGACCTACGAGCAGTACTTC | CASSFRATYEQYF
. | . | TRBJ2-1 | TRBV2 | TGTGCCAGCAGCGACCAGTATGAGCAGTTCTTC | CASSDQYEQFF
few | TRBD1 | TRBJ1-2 | TRBV19 | TGTGCCAGTAGTGCCAGGGGGCGCAACTATGGCTACACCTTC | CASSARGRNYGYTF
. | . | TRBJ1-2 | TRBV27 | TGTGCCAGCAGTCAGAATAACTATGGCTACACCTTC | CASSQNNYGYTF
. | . | TRBJ2-1 | TRBV25-1 | TGTGCCAGCAGACGTTACAATGAGCAGTTCTTC | CASRRYNEQFF
few | . | TRBJ2-7 | TRBV11-2 | TGTGCCAGCAGCTTAGATCTGACGGCCTACGAGCAGTACTTC | CASSLDLTAYEQYF
once | . | TRBJ1-1 | TRBV5-1 | TGCGCCAGCAGCTTGTTAATGTCCGAGAACACTGAAGCTTTCTTT | CASSLLMSENTEAFF